The next 2 T cell receptor beta chains were all read from a single sample in a study of cytomegalovirus exposure and HLA in healthy donors. The PCR was carried out with 60 Vbeta primers and 13 Jbeta primers. The protocol was immunoSEQ multiplex PCR, while the TCRdb copy is restricted to in-frame clones and leaves out a portion. The repertoire holds about 140,000 clones, with 76% as singletons. Material for sequencing was PBMCs. The receptors stem from a woman aged 40-49 years in good health and CMV-seronegative.

The V gene is TRBV2, the J gene TRBJ2-7; D is ambiguous. The length of the CDR3 is 14 residues. Trimming removed 4 bases at V and 6 bases at J, with 16 bases between. Germline lookup yields CDR1 SNHLY and CDR2 FYNNEI. CDR3 in amino acids: CASSGSVPGIEQYF. CDR3 in DNA: TGTGCCAGCAGTGGATCTGTCCCCGGTATCGAGCAGTACTTC.

This clone was observed a handful of times. The J gene is TRBJ1-4, the V gene TRBV6-1, with 8 bases aligning to TRBD1. Trimming at V came to 7 bases and at J to 8 bases, leaving 9 bases not matched to a gene. This CDR3 region has 14 residues. Looked up from germline, CDR1 is MNHNS and CDR2 is SASEGT. CDR3 coding DNA: TGTGCCAGCAACCCACAGGGGGACCGGGAAAAACTGTTTTTT. Translation: CASNPQGDREKLFF.